This T cell receptor beta chain stems from a study of regulatory T cells in long-lasting Graves disease. For TCR beta, libraries came from iRepertoire HTBI primers and Arm-PCR of CDR3 regions. TCRdb re-called the multiplex PCR reads through MiXCR, storing one row per CDR3 protein. The table records some 490,000 distinct CDR3 sequences, around 13% of them present only once. As to time point: newly diagnosed GD, antithyroid drugs for less than 3 months. Preparation of the TCR library used RNA extracted from PBMCs. This clonotype was observed at least ten times. The data were also submitted as part of a second study, on T cells in Graves' hyperthyroidism and ophthalmopathy. That work adds: Primed by the HTBI set, a first-round RT-PCR was run on the TCR CDR3.

This sequence was found in a woman in her 30s with Graves disease. The source was peripheral blood mononuclear cells (PBMCs), collected at new diagnosis, from a patient treated with antithyroid drugs.

CDR3 in DNA: TGCAGTGCTAGAGATTGGACTAGCGGAAGCACAGATACGCAGTATTTT. Residues: CSARDWTSGSTDTQYF. This rearrangement joins TRBV20-1 to TRBJ2-3, with 10 bases matching TRBD2. Germline V gene sequence: CDR1 DFQATT, CDR2 SNEGSKA (reference sequence). V trimming: 0 bases; J trimming: 0 bases; junction bases outside the gene matches: 3. This CDR3 spans 16 amino acids.